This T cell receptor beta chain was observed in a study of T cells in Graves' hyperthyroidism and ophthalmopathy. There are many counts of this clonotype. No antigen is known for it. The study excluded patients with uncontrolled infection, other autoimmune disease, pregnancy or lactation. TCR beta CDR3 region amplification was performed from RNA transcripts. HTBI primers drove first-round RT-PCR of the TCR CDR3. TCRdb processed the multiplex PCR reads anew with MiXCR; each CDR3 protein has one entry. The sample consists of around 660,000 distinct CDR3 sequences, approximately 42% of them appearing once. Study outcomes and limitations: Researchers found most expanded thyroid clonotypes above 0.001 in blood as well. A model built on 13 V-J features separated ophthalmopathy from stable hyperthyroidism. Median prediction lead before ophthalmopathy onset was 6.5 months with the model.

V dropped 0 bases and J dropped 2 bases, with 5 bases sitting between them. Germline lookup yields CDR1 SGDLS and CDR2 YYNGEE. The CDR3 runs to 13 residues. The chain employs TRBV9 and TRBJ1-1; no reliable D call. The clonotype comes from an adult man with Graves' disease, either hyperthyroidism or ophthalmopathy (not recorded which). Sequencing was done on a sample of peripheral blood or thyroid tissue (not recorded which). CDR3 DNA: TGTGCCAGCAGCGTAGTGGACAACACTGAAGCTTTCTTT. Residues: CASSVVDNTEAFF.